This T cell receptor beta chain was identified during a study of cytomegalovirus exposure and HLA in healthy donors. Amplification used 60 Vbeta primers and 13 Jbeta primers. Clones were sequenced by immunoSEQ multiplex PCR, and TCRdb holds only the in-frame ones, with some missing. The profile shows about 98,000 clones, about 85% of them singletons. The CDR3 sequence is 15 residues long. V was pared by 1 base and J by 6 bases, with 9 bases of the junction left unmatched. From germline, CDR1 is SQVTM and CDR2 ANQGSEA. The receptor was derived from a female donor in good health and CMV-seropositive. Sample: PBMCs. The V and J genes are TRBV29-1 and TRBJ2-7; 10 bases line up with TRBD2. CDR3 residues: CSVEVPSGRAREQYF. DNA for the CDR3: TGCAGCGTTGAAGTCCCCAGCGGGAGGGCCCGCGAGCAGTACTTC.